The 4 T cell receptor beta chains in this list originate from one sample, sequenced in a study of T cell responses to AZD1222 COVID-19 vaccine (dated by TCRdb to about 2021). The library was prepared using the immunoSEQ multiplex PCR assay. Entries here come from immuneACCESS through TCRdb and include only in-frame sequences with V and J called. Some clones fail to appear in such tables; in the studies checked, an unresolved V gene covers under half of the shortfall, and the cause of the remainder is unknown. This sample comprises about 140,000 clones, 75% to 95% of them detected only once. The ten largest clones represent 3.4% of the sample. The time point tag for this specimen amounts to: baseline before first vaccination. This specimen consisted of peripheral blood, obtained on day 0 of AZD1222 vaccination. The receptors were sampled from an adult in good health.

The chain couples TRBV6-1 to TRBJ2-5; either TRBD1 or TRBD2 may supply D (5 bases each). V lost 2 bases to trimming and J lost 14 bases, with 12 bases between them. Germline CDR1 is MNHNS and CDR2 is SASEGT. This CDR3 is built from 11 residues. The CDR3 DNA sequence: TGTGCCAGCAGTGAAAACAGTCGGGGCTACTTC. It encodes CASSENSRGYF.

This chain links TRBV7-9 with TRBJ2-2; TRBD1 is a possible D gene (6 bases). The germline V gene encodes CDR1 SEHNR and CDR2 FQNEAQ (reference sequence). The V and J ends lost 3 bases and 5 bases respectively, with 10 bases between them. The CDR3 extends over 14 amino acids. CDR3 loop: CASSFRGPTGELFF. The CDR3 DNA is TGTGCCAGCAGCTTCAGGGGTCCGACCGGGGAGCTGTTTTTT.

The CDR3 DNA follows: TGTGCCAGCAGACCCCTTCCTGAACATCTCACAGATACGCAGTATTTT. This encodes CASRPLPEHLTDTQYF. The V call is TRBV2, the J call TRBJ2-3, with D unclear. Germline CDR1 reads SNHLY; CDR2 reads FYNNEI. Trimming removed 6 bases from V and 2 bases from J, with 18 bases in between. There are 16 residues in the CDR3.

The rearrangement uses TRBV20-1 and TRBJ2-3; no firm D call. CDR1 and CDR2 (germline): DFQATT, SNEGSKA (reference sequence). V was trimmed by 0 bases and J by 5 bases, leaving 3 bases between them. The CDR3 runs to 11 residues. CDR3 sequence: CSARDVDTQYF. As DNA, the CDR3 is TGCAGTGCTAGAGACGTAGATACGCAGTATTTT.